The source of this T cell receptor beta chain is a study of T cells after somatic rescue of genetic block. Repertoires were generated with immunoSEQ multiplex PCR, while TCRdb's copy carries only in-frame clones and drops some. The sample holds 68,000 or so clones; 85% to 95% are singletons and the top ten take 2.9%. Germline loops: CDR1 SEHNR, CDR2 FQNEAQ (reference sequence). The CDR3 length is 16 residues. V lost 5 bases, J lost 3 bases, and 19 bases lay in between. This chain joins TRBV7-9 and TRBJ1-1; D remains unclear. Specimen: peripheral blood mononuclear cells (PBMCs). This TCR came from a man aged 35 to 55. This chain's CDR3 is CASSPGPKGTHTEAFF. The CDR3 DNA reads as TGTGCCAGCAGCCCCGGACCCAAAGGTACCCACACTGAAGCTTTCTTT.